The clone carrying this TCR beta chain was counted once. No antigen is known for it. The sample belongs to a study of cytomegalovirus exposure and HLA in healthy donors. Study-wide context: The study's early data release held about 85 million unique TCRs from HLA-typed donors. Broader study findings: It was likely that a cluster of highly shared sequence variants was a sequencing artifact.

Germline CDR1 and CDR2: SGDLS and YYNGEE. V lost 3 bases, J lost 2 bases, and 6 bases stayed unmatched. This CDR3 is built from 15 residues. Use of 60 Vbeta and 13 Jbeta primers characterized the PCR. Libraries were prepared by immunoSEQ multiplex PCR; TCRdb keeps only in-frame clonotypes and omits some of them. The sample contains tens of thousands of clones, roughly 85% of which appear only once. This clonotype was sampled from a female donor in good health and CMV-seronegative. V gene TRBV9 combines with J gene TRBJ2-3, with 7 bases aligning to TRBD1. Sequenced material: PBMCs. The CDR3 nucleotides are TGTGCCAGCAGCGGAACAGGGGTACCCACAGATACGCAGTATTTT. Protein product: CASSGTGVPTDTQYF. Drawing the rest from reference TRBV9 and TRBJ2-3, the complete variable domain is DSGVTQTPKHLITATGQRVTLRCSPRSGDLSVYWYQQSLDQGLQFLIQYYNGEERAKGNILERFSAQQFPDLHSELNLSSLELGDSALYFCASSGTGVPTDTQYFGPGTRLTVL.